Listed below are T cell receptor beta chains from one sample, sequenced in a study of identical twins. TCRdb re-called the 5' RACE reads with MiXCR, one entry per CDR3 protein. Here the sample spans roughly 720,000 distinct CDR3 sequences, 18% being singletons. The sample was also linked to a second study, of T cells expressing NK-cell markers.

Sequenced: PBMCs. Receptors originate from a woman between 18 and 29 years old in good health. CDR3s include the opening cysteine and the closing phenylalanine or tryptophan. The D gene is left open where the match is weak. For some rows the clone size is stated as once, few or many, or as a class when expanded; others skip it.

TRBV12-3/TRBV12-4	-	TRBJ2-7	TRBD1	CASSLTDREQYF	TGTGCCAGCAGTTTAACGGACAGGGAGCAGTACTTC
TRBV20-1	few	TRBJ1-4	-	CSASGLWPTNEKLFF	TGCAGTGCTAGTGGGTTGTGGCCAACTAATGAAAAACTGTTTTTT
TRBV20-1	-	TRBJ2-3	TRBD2	CSAVRAGGDTDTQYF	TGCAGTGCTGTCAGGGCGGGAGGAGACACAGATACGCAGTATTTT
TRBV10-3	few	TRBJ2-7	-	CAISETIASVLF	TGTGCCATCAGTGAGACCATAGCGTCAGTACTATTC
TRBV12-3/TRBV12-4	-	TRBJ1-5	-	CASSFGAGPDQPQHF	TGTGCCAGCAGTTTCGGAGCAGGGCCGGATCAGCCCCAGCATTTT
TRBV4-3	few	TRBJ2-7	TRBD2	CASSRDAPAGDLYEQYF	TGCGCCAGCAGCCGAGACGCCCCAGCGGGAGACCTCTACGAGCAGTACTTC
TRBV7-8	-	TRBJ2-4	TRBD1	CASSLVSVFDRARDIQYF	TGTGCCAGCAGCTTAGTCTCTGTATTCGACAGGGCCCGGGACATTCAGTACTTC
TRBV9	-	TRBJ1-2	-	CASSDRVDGYTF	TGTGCCAGCAGCGACCGAGTTGATGGCTACACCTTC
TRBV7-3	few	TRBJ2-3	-	CASSPSPTDTQYF	TGTGCCAGCAGCCCCTCCCCCACAGATACGCAGTATTTT
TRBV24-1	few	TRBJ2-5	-	CATSDPNERQETQYF	TGTGCCACCAGTGACCCTAACGAGAGGCAAGAGACCCAGTACTTC
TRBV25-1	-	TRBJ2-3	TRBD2	CASNGRATDTQYF	TGTGCCAGCAACGGGAGGGCCACAGATACGCAGTATTTT
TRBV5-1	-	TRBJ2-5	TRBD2	CASSTGTSGVQETQYF	TGCGCCAGCAGTACCGGGACTAGCGGGGTTCAAGAGACCCAGTACTTC
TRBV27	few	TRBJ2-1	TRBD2	CASRTLAGGPRDEQFF	TGTGCCAGCAGAACGCTAGCGGGAGGACCACGGGATGAGCAGTTCTTC
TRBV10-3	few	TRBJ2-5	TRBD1	CAISLSGTEETQYF	TGTGCCATCAGCCTATCTGGGACAGAAGAGACCCAGTACTTC
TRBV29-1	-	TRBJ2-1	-	CSGGDSSYNEQFF	TGCAGCGGCGGGGATAGCTCCTACAATGAGCAGTTCTTC
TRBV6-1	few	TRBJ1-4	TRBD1	CASNIQGLRGEKLFF	TGTGCCAGCAACATACAGGGGCTGAGAGGTGAAAAACTGTTTTTT
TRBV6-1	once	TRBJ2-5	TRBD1	CASSDWTGRGETQYF	TGTGCCAGCAGTGACTGGACAGGGCGAGGGGAGACCCAGTACTTC
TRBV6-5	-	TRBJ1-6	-	CASSYSGRDSPLHF	TGTGCCAGCAGTTACTCAGGGCGCGATTCACCCCTCCACTTT
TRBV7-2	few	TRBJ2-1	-	CASSQLRRGSYNEQFF	TGTGCCAGCAGCCAATTACGGAGGGGCTCCTACAATGAGCAGTTCTTC
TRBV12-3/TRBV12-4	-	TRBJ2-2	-	CASSHRDRNGELFF	TGTGCCAGCAGTCACAGGGATAGGAACGGGGAGCTGTTTTTT
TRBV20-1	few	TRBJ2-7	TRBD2	CSAGLGLAGGSYEQYF	TGCAGTGCTGGCCTGGGACTAGCGGGGGGTTCCTACGAGCAGTACTTC
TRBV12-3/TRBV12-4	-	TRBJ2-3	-	CASSQASSRSDTQYF	TGTGCCAGCAGCCAGGCTAGCAGCAGGTCAGATACGCAGTATTTT
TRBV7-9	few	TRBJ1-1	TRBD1	CASSFGQGRGTEAFF	TGTGCCAGCAGCTTCGGACAGGGCCGTGGCACTGAAGCTTTCTTT
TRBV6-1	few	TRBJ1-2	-	CASSELGYTF	TGTGCCAGCAGTGAGCTCGGCTACACCTTC
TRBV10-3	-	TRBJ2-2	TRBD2	CAIRGAGARSGELFF	TGTGCCATCAGGGGAGCGGGAGCCAGATCCGGGGAGCTGTTTTTT
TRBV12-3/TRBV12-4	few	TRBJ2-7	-	CASSLVLVGSYEQYF	TGTGCCAGCAGCCTTGTACTAGTTGGCTCCTACGAGCAGTACTTC
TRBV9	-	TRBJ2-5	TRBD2	CASSFGLAGIETQYF	TGTGCCAGCAGCTTCGGACTAGCGGGGATTGAGACCCAGTACTTC
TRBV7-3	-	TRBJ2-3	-	CASSQQAADTQYF	TGTGCCAGCAGCCAGCAAGCAGCAGATACGCAGTATTTT
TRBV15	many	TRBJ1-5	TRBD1	CATSSGTGGSQPQHF	TGTGCCACCAGCAGCGGGACAGGGGGGTCTCAGCCCCAGCATTTT
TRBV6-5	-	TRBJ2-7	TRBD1	CASSYGQGATYEQYF	TGTGCCAGCAGTTATGGACAGGGGGCGACGTACGAGCAGTACTTC
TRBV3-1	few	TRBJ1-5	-	CASSQDMAGQQPQHF	TGTGCCAGCAGCCAAGATATGGCAGGGCAACAGCCCCAGCATTTT
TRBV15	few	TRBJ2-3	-	CATAGQVADTQYF	TGTGCCACCGCCGGTCAGGTGGCAGATACGCAGTATTTT
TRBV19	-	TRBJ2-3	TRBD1	CASSIPAGTENTDTQYF	TGTGCCAGTAGTATACCTGCCGGGACAGAGAACACAGATACGCAGTATTTT
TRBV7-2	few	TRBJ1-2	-	CASSLQGSSYGYTF	TGTGCCAGCAGCCTACAGGGCTCCAGCTATGGCTACACCTTC
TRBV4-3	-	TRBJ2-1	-	CASSQETPLEGGTQFF	TGCGCCAGCAGCCAAGAAACGCCATTAGAGGGGGGGACTCAGTTCTTC
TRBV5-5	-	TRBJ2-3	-	CASSLLAASTDTQYF	TGTGCCAGCAGCTTACTCGCGGCTAGCACAGATACGCAGTATTTT
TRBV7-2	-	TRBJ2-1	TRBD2	CASSLDSGRVNNEQFF	TGTGCCAGCAGCTTAGATAGCGGGAGGGTAAATAATGAGCAGTTCTTC
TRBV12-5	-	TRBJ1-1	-	CASATAENTEAFF	TGTGCTAGTGCCACCGCCGAGAACACTGAAGCTTTCTTT
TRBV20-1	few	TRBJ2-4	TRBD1	CSADRDNIQYF	TGCAGTGCTGACAGGGACAACATTCAGTACTTC
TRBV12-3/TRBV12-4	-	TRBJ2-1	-	CASRASPGLGRGPYNEQFF	TGTGCCAGCAGAGCAAGCCCGGGACTAGGGAGGGGGCCCTACAATGAGCAGTTCTTC
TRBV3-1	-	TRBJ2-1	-	CASSQSSRTNEQFF	TGTGCCAGCAGCCAATCCTCTAGGACCAATGAGCAGTTCTTC
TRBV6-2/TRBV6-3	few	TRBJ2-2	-	CASSYYPGITGELFF	TGTGCCAGCAGTTACTATCCTGGTATCACCGGGGAGCTGTTTTTT
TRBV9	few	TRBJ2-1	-	CASSVGAENNEQFF	TGTGCCAGCAGCGTAGGGGCGGAGAACAATGAGCAGTTCTTC
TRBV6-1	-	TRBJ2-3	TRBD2	CASRGRAGASRTDTQYF	TGTGCCAGCAGAGGTCGGGCGGGAGCGTCTCGCACAGATACGCAGTATTTT
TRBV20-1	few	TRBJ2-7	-	CSARIGTFHEQYF	TGCAGTGCTAGGATAGGGACATTTCACGAGCAGTACTTC
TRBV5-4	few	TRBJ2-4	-	CASSHRDGTNIQYF	TGTGCCAGCAGCCACCGGGACGGGACAAACATTCAGTACTTC
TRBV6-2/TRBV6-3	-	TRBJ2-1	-	CASLRESYNEQFF	TGTGCCAGCTTGCGGGAATCCTACAATGAGCAGTTCTTC
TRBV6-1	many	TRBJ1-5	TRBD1	CASTRDRGSNQPQHF	TGTGCCAGCACCCGGGACAGGGGGAGCAATCAGCCCCAGCATTTT
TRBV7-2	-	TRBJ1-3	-	CASKGPSSGNTIYF	TGTGCCAGCAAAGGACCGAGCTCTGGAAACACCATATATTTT
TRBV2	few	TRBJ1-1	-	CASSFDPRASDTEAFF	TGTGCCAGCAGTTTTGATCCCAGGGCGAGTGACACTGAAGCTTTCTTT
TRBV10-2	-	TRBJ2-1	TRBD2	CASRRLADLNEQFF	TGCGCCAGCAGACGACTAGCGGATTTGAATGAGCAGTTCTTC
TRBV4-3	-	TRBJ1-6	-	CASSQELTYNSPLHF	TGCGCCAGCAGCCAAGAGCTGACCTATAATTCACCCCTCCACTTT
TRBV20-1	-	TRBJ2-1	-	CSASTPYNEQFF	TGCAGTGCCAGCACTCCCTACAATGAGCAGTTCTTC